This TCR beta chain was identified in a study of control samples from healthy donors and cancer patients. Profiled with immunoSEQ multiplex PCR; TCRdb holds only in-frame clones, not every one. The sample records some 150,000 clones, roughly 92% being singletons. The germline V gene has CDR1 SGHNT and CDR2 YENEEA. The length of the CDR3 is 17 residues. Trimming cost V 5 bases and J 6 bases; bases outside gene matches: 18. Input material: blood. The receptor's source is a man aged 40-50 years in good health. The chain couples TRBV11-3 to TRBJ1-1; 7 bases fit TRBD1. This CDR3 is CASSAWNPGDSQSEAFF. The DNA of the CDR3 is TGTGCCAGCAGCGCTTGGAACCCTGGGGACAGTCAATCTGAAGCTTTCTTT.